This TCR beta chain was profiled in a study of beta chain features in type 1 diabetes. Per the germline V gene, CDR1 is SGDLS and CDR2 is YYNGEE. This CDR3 comprises 14 residues. Trimming cost V 7 bases and J 0 bases; bases outside gene matches: 4. cDNA synthesis used the whole RNA isolate, giving expressed TCRB sequences. Samples of naive, central memory and regulatory T cells yielded a mean of approximately 3.7 million reads. Produced via immunoSEQ multiplex PCR; TCRdb's table is partial and in-frame only. In the table there are 250,000 to 300,000 clones, about 24% of which are singletons. The study's findings and limits: There was a possibility that cDNA sequencing over-represented cells with high TCR expression. Type 1 diabetes patients showed a moderate but significant shortening of TCRB CDR3s in all four CD4+ subsets. It was among patients, rather than healthy donors, that naive, central memory and Treg TCRB repertoires appeared more similar.

In regard to this clone: Its antigen remains unknown.

One heparinised draw, averaging about 110 mL, was taken per donor. This sequence was found in a woman aged 25 to 39 with type 1 diabetes. J is TRBJ2-1 and V is TRBV9; 7 nucleotides align to TRBD1. What was sequenced was naive CD4+ T cells from blood. The CDR3 sequence: CASGRGLSYNEQFF. CDR3 DNA sequence: TGTGCCAGCGGAAGGGGGCTCTCCTACAATGAGCAGTTCTTC.